The 24 T cell receptor beta chains in this list originate from one sample, sequenced in a study of blood T cell repertoires in COVID-19. Measured with immunoSEQ multiplex PCR; TCRdb has only the in-frame clones, and not every one. Of 30,000 to 40,000 clones in the sample, over 75% were seen once. The sequenced sample was peripheral blood. These receptor sequences come from a woman between 55 and 75 years old with active COVID-19.

The chain uses TRBV6-5 and TRBJ2-7; unclear D gene. V was shortened by 6 bases and J by 2 bases, with 11 bases between the two germline ends. Per the germline V gene, CDR1 is MNHEY and CDR2 is SVGAGI. The CDR3 has 13 residues. CDR3 in DNA: TGTGCCAGCAGCCGTGGAGCGCCCTACGAGCAGTACTTC. It specifies CASSRGAPYEQYF.

The rearrangement links TRBV4-2 to TRBJ1-6, with D possibly matching TRBD1 (6 bases). Per germline, CDR1 LGHNA and CDR2 YNFKEQ. V gave up 0 bases and J gave up 7 bases, with 19 bases separating them. The CDR3 has 18 residues. CDR3 nucleotide sequence: TGTGCCAGCAGCCAAGATCCCCCGTGGCTGGGGGCGAATTCACCCCTCCACTTT. Amino acid sequence: CASSQDPPWLGANSPLHF.

The count of this clone is one. This chain uses TRBV7-8 with TRBJ2-2; 9 bases are shared with TRBD2. The junction had 16 bases not matched to a gene; V was cut back by 2 bases and J by 6 bases. In germline, CDR1 is SGHVS, CDR2 FQNEAQ. The length of the CDR3 is 19 residues. The DNA of the CDR3 is TGTGCCAGCAGCTTATCCACAGGGCAGTTAGCGGGAGTGGCCGGGGAGCTGTTTTTT. Protein product: CASSLSTGQLAGVAGELFF.

This chain uses TRBV28 with TRBJ1-1; no clear D gene. The ends were cut back, 5 bases at V and 3 bases at J, with 13 bases in the middle. This CDR3 is built from 14 residues. Germline CDR1 and CDR2: MDHEN and SYDVKM. In DNA form, the CDR3 reads TGTGCCAGCAGTCCCCTAGGCTACTACACTGAAGCTTTCTTT. Translation gives CASSPLGYYTEAFF.

The chain links TRBV7-9 to TRBJ1-2, with D possibly TRBD1 on 5 matching bases. With 5 bases removed from V and 9 bases from J, the gap between germline ends came to 19 bases. The V gene's germline CDR1 is SEHNR and CDR2 FQNEAQ (reference sequence). CDR3 length: 14 amino acids. The CDR3 region is CASSPSGGWGSYTF. CDR3 sequence (DNA): TGTGCCAGCAGCCCATCGGGGGGTTGGGGAAGCTACACCTTC.

This chain joins TRBV2 and TRBJ2-6, with D possibly matching TRBD2 (5 bases). Germline loops: CDR1 SNHLY, CDR2 FYNNEI. This CDR3 is 15 amino acids long. The CDR3 coding sequence is TGTGTCAGTACGGACGGACTTGGTGGGGCCAACGTCCTGACTTTC. Translated: CVSTDGLGGANVLTF.

This clone has only a few counts. The chain carries TRBV28 and TRBJ1-2; D is uncertain. The CDR3 length is 12 residues. The germline CDR1 and CDR2 sequences are MDHEN and SYDVKM. Deletions cut 8 bases from V and 4 bases from J, with 11 bases between. CDR3 in amino acids: CASYSLGYGYTF. The CDR3 DNA follows: TGTGCCAGCTACAGTCTTGGCTATGGCTACACCTTC.

This sequence joins TRBV3-1 (or the pseudogene TRBV3-2) and TRBJ1-5; tentatively, D is TRBD1 (5 bases). The germline V gene has CDR1 LGHDT and CDR2 YNNKEL (reference sequence). V was shortened by 4 bases and J by 0 bases, with 10 bases between the two germline ends. There are 15 residues in the CDR3. DNA for the CDR3: TGTGCCAGCAGCCCGACAGCCCATAGCAATCAGCCCCAGCATTTT. It encodes CASSPTAHSNQPQHF.

This CDR3 reads CASSPTGYTGELFF. CDR3 DNA: TGTGCCAGCAGCCCGACAGGGTACACCGGGGAGCTGTTTTTT. This chain joins TRBV3-1 (or the pseudogene TRBV3-2) and TRBJ2-2; TRBD1 aligns across 7 bases. After removal of 4 bases from V and 3 bases from J, the junction contained 2 bases not matched to a gene. There are 14 residues in the CDR3. The germline V gene has CDR1 LGHDT and CDR2 YNNKEL (reference sequence).

This rearrangement joins TRBV19 to TRBJ1-6, with D possibly being TRBD1 (5 bases). The V end was cut by 2 bases, the J end by 10 bases, with 12 bases between. The CDR3 is 14 amino acids. Per the germline V gene, CDR1 is LNHDA and CDR2 is SQIVND (reference sequence). DNA of the CDR3: TGTGCCAGTAGTATAAGGGGTAGGGGCTCACCCCTCCACTTT. Encoded protein: CASSIRGRGSPLHF.

V and J are TRBV7-3 and TRBJ2-1; TRBD1 aligns across 8 bases. Trimming took 2 bases from V and 2 from J; bases not matched to a gene: 5. From germline, CDR1 is SGHTA and CDR2 FQGTGA. The CDR3 contains 16 residues. The CDR3 region has the DNA TGTGCCAGCAGCTTACTACAGGGGGGTGCCTACAATGAGCAGTTCTTC. This sequence encodes CASSLLQGGAYNEQFF.

The V call is TRBV9, the J call TRBJ2-1, with D tentatively TRBD2 (6 bases). V lost 2 bases and J lost 4, with 13 bases in between. This CDR3 has 15 residues. Germline CDR1 and CDR2: SGDLS and YYNGEE. The chain's CDR3 is CASSVGGGVYNEQFF. The CDR3 bases are TGTGCCAGCAGCGTCGGAGGAGGGGTTTACAATGAGCAGTTCTTC.

The rearrangement joins TRBV9 to TRBJ1-1; no reliable D call. Between the trimmed V and J ends, which lost 0 bases and 6 bases, there was a span of 15 bases. CDR3 length equals 15 residues. Germline V gives CDR1 SGDLS, CDR2 YYNGEE. The CDR3 loop is CASSVDFGVEAEAFF. For the CDR3, the DNA is TGTGCCAGCAGCGTAGATTTCGGGGTAGAGGCTGAAGCTTTCTTT. The full variable domain, with the rest looked up from reference TRBV9 and TRBJ1-1, is DSGVTQTPKHLITATGQRVTLRCSPRSGDLSVYWYQQSLDQGLQFLIQYYNGEERAKGNILERFSAQQFPDLHSELNLSSLELGDSALYFCASSVDFGVEAEAFFGQGTRLTVV.

V gene TRBV19 combines with J gene TRBJ2-5; 7 bases match TRBD1. Germline CDR1 LNHDA, CDR2 SQIVND (reference sequence). The CDR3 is made up of 12 amino acids. The J segment lost 4 bases and the V segment lost 5 bases, leaving 1 base of the junction unmatched. DNA of the CDR3: TGTGCCAGTAGTCCAGGGGGAGAGACCCAGTACTTC. Translating gives CASSPGGETQYF.

The chain uses TRBV5-1 and TRBJ2-1, with D possibly being TRBD1 (5 bases). This CDR3 has 13 amino acids. The V gene lost 8 bases and the J gene lost 7 bases, with 16 bases spanning the gap. Germline V lookup: CDR1 SGHRS, CDR2 YFSETQ. The CDR3 nucleotides read TGCGCCAGTAAAGACAGTGGACGGAATGAGCAGTTCTTC. This codes for CASKDSGRNEQFF.

The chain recombines TRBV27 with TRBJ2-7; perhaps TRBD1 as D (5 bases). The germline V gene encodes CDR1 MNHEY and CDR2 SMNVEV (reference sequence). The CDR3 totals 14 residues. The V end was cut by 6 bases, the J end by 5 bases, with 17 bases between. The CDR3 here is CASRGQVAVDEQYF. CDR3 coding DNA: TGTGCCAGCAGGGGGCAGGTGGCCGTGGACGAGCAGTACTTC.

The chain uses TRBV9 and TRBJ2-3; D call uncertain. This CDR3 region has 15 residues. In germline, CDR1 is SGDLS, CDR2 YYNGEE. Trimming removed 1 base at V and 1 base at J, with 10 bases between. CDR3: CASSVSKFGTDTQYF. As DNA, the CDR3 is TGTGCCAGCAGCGTAAGCAAGTTCGGCACAGATACGCAGTATTTT.

V usage is TRBV5-1 and J usage is TRBJ1-6; 9 positions match TRBD1. Germline CDR1 SGHRS, CDR2 YFSETQ. J gave up 9 bases and V 4 bases, and 11 bases lay outside the gene matches. CDR3 length: 16 residues. CDR3 bases: TGCGCCAGCAGCGGCGGGTCGGGACAGGGTCTTTCACCCCTCCACTTT. Translation gives CASSGGSGQGLSPLHF.

The chain is built from TRBV19 and TRBJ2-2; no clear D gene. Per the germline V gene, CDR1 is LNHDA and CDR2 is SQIVND (reference sequence). This CDR3 region has 16 residues. Trimming took off 2 bases at V and 0 bases at J, with 10 bases between the two ends. The CDR3 DNA is TGTGCCAGTAGTATAATCGGCACAGCGAACACCGGGGAGCTGTTTTTT. Protein product: CASSIIGTANTGELFF.

The CDR3 is CASSVAGTGFNSGELFF. The CDR3 coding sequence is TGTGCCAGCAGCGTAGCCGGGACAGGGTTTAATTCGGGGGAGCTGTTTTTT. The rearrangement uses TRBV9 and TRBJ2-2; 9 bases are a match to TRBD1. This CDR3 is 17 amino acids long. V lost 0 bases, J lost 8 bases, and 11 bases stayed unmatched. From germline, CDR1 is SGDLS and CDR2 YYNGEE.

The V gene is TRBV9, the J gene TRBJ2-1; 10 bases align to TRBD2. This CDR3 comprises 18 residues. Germline CDR1 and CDR2: SGDLS and YYNGEE. The V gene end was trimmed by 3 bases and the J gene end by 0 bases; junction bases not matched to a gene: 9. The CDR3 region has the DNA TGTGCCAGCAGCGAGCCCTCTAGCGGGGGAAGCTCCTACAATGAGCAGTTCTTC. Translating gives CASSEPSSGGSSYNEQFF.

The V and J genes are TRBV11-2 and TRBJ2-2, with 8 nucleotides matching TRBD1. Per germline, CDR1 SGHAT and CDR2 FQNNGV. The CDR3 consists of 15 residues. The V and J ends lost 5 bases and 4 bases, in that order; junction bases with no gene match: 6. This CDR3 is CASSQGQGGTGELFF. Here the CDR3 DNA reads TGTGCCAGCAGCCAAGGACAGGGAGGCACCGGGGAGCTGTTTTTT.

This clone came up a few times. The J gene is TRBJ1-2, the V gene TRBV2, with 12 bases aligning to TRBD1. J lost 8 bases, V lost 7 bases, and 11 bases had no gene match. The germline V gene encodes CDR1 SNHLY and CDR2 FYNNEI. This CDR3 is 15 amino acids long. CDR3 in amino acids: CASNAPGQGAGGYTF. The CDR3 DNA reads as TGTGCCAGCAATGCCCCGGGACAGGGGGCAGGGGGCTACACCTTC.

This chain links TRBV7-9 with TRBJ1-1; maybe TRBD1 (6 bases). V was clipped by 1 base and J by 4 bases, with 13 bases between them. The CDR3 covers 15 residues. The V gene's germline CDR1 is SEHNR and CDR2 FQNEAQ (reference sequence). The CDR3, as DNA: TGTGCCAGCAGCTTAGGGGGAACAGGGCTCACTGAAGCTTTCTTT. Translating it yields CASSLGGTGLTEAFF.